This T cell receptor (beta chain) was sequenced for a study of OX40 agonist ivuxolimab in advanced cancers. The CDR3 totals 15 residues. Per germline, CDR1 PRHDT and CDR2 FYEKMQ (reference sequence). V lost 3 bases and J lost 8, with 17 bases in between. Clones were sequenced by immunoSEQ multiplex PCR, and TCRdb holds only the in-frame ones, with some missing. The table includes 90,000 to 130,000 clones, roughly 89% detected once. The chain carries TRBV13 and TRBJ2-1; maybe TRBD2 (6 bases). The sequence came from an adult with an advanced solid tumor such as melanoma, head and neck, liver or kidney cancer. This specimen consisted of CD4+ or CD8+ T cells sorted from blood, obtained in a trial of the OX40 agonist ivuxolimab. CDR3 coding DNA: TGTGCCAGCAGCTTGATAACACTAGCTATCGATGAGCAGTTCTTC. This gives the protein CASSLITLAIDEQFF. The whole variable domain, filled in from reference TRBV13 and TRBJ2-1, reads AAGVIQSPRHLIKEKRETATLKCYPIPRHDTVYWYQQGPGQDPQFLISFYEKMQSDKGSIPDRFSAQQFSDYHSELNMSSLELGDSALYFCASSLITLAIDEQFFGPGTRLTVL.